The 21 T cell receptor beta chains given below trace back to one sample, sequenced in a study of blood T cell repertoires in COVID-19. Clones were read by immunoSEQ multiplex PCR, and TCRdb kept only the in-frame ones, dropping some. Here the sample spans roughly 100,000 clones, about 80% being singletons. The sequenced sample was peripheral blood. The receptor source for this set is an elderly man with acute or convalescent COVID-19.

This clone was seen only a few times. The chain is built from TRBV5-5 and TRBJ2-1, with 7 bases matching TRBD2. V lost 1 base to trimming and J lost 8 bases; unmatched junction nucleotides: 15. The CDR3 runs 17 residues. The germline V gene has CDR1 SGHKS and CDR2 YYEKEE (reference sequence). The CDR3 DNA follows: TGTGCCAGCAGCTTGCCGGGACTGGCTAGCGGTAGGGATGAGCAGTTCTTC. Translating it yields CASSLPGLASGRDEQFF.

This clone has only one observation. The chain uses TRBV4-3 and TRBJ1-1, with TRBD1 matching 8 bases. V lost 1 base, J lost 4 bases, and 5 bases stayed unmatched. From germline, CDR1 is LGHNA and CDR2 YSLEER. The length of the CDR3 is 15 residues. The CDR3 loop is CASSQALDRGTEAFF. The CDR3 DNA reads as TGCGCCAGCAGCCAAGCCTTAGACAGGGGCACTGAAGCTTTCTTT.

This chain connects TRBV11-2 to TRBJ2-3, with D perhaps TRBD2 (6 bases). Germline CDR1 reads SGHAT; CDR2 reads FQNNGV. There are 14 residues in the CDR3. The V gene lost 0 bases and the J gene lost 3 bases, with 7 bases spanning the gap. CDR3 protein: CASSLDGGTDTQYF. The CDR3, as DNA: TGTGCCAGCAGCTTAGACGGGGGTACAGATACGCAGTATTTT.

This clone is a singleton in its sample. This rearrangement joins TRBV12-3 or TRBV12-4 to TRBJ2-5; TRBD1 might be the D (7 bases). Trimming left V 4 bases short and J 5 bases short, with 11 bases between. The CDR3 is 13 residues long. In DNA, the CDR3 is TGTGCCAGCAGTTCGACAGGGAGGGAGACCCAGTACTTC. Translation gives CASSSTGRETQYF.

The CDR3 region is CASRNEFSYEQYF. CDR3 DNA: TGTGCCAGCAGAAACGAGTTTTCCTACGAGCAGTACTTC. The V call is TRBV27, the J call TRBJ2-7; D unresolved. The ends were cut back, 6 bases at V and 1 base at J, with 10 bases in the middle. The CDR3 has 13 residues. Looked up from germline, CDR1 is MNHEY and CDR2 is SMNVEV (reference sequence).

CDR3: CASTWSGQPQHF. The CDR3 region has the DNA TGTGCCAGCACCTGGTCGGGTCAGCCCCAGCATTTT. The gene calls are TRBV28 and TRBJ1-5; the D is unclear. CDR3 length: 12 residues. Trimming removed 7 bases at V and 6 bases at J, with 10 bases between. Germline CDR1 MDHEN, CDR2 SYDVKM.

CDR3 in amino acids: CASSFAGARQETQYF. CDR3 DNA: TGTGCCAGCAGCTTCGCTGGGGCGCGCCAAGAGACCCAGTACTTC. The gene calls are TRBV7-2 and TRBJ2-5; a possible D gene is TRBD1 (5 bases). The CDR3 length is 15 residues. Germline V gene data show CDR1 as SGHTA and CDR2 as FQGNSA. The V end was cut by 3 bases, the J end by 1 base, with 12 bases between.

The J gene is TRBJ2-5, the V gene TRBV6-1; 7 bases line up with TRBD2. Germline loops: CDR1 MNHNS, CDR2 SASEGT. V lost 3 bases, J lost 7 bases, and 8 bases stayed unmatched. The CDR3 loop spans 14 amino acids. CDR3 bases: TGTGCCAGCAGTGACCTGGGAGGGTATGGGACCCAGTACTTC. This gives the protein CASSDLGGYGTQYF.

The chain uses TRBV7-2 and TRBJ2-5; D call uncertain. The V and J ends lost 5 bases and 5 bases respectively, with 9 bases between them. The CDR3 runs 12 residues. The germline V gene has CDR1 SGHTA and CDR2 FQGNSA. CDR3 protein: CASSPYAETQYF. In DNA form, the CDR3 reads TGTGCCAGCAGCCCCTACGCGGAGACCCAGTACTTC. Based on the CDR3 plus reference TRBV7-2 and TRBJ2-5, the full variable domain is GAGVSQSPSNKVTEKGKDVELRCDPISGHTALYWYRQSLGQGLEFLIYFQGNSAPDKSGLPSDRFSAERTGGSVSTLTIQRTQQEDSAVYLCASSPYAETQYFGPGTRLLVL.

The CDR3 region is CASSYRGLGYTF. The CDR3 DNA is TGTGCCAGCAGTTACAGGGGGCTAGGCTACACCTTC. The chain couples TRBV6-5 to TRBJ1-2; the match to TRBD1 covers 7 bases. The CDR3 is made up of 12 amino acids. Looked up from germline, CDR1 is MNHEY and CDR2 is SVGAGI. Trimming took 2 bases from V and 8 from J; bases not matched to a gene: 2.

This clone came up a few times. The chain uses TRBV10-3 and TRBJ1-1; D may be TRBD1 (5 bases). V was shortened by 2 bases and J by 4 bases, with 11 bases between the two germline ends. Germline V CDR1 and CDR2: ENHRY, SYGVKD. The CDR3 has 14 residues. CDR3 loop: CAISEGAKSTEAFF. Here the CDR3 DNA reads TGTGCCATCAGTGAGGGGGCAAAATCCACTGAAGCTTTCTTT.

This sequence joins TRBV30 and TRBJ2-1, with TRBD1 identical over 8 bases. This CDR3 has 15 residues. Trimming removed 5 bases from V and 1 base from J; junction bases left unmatched: 7. Germline assignment: CDR1 GTSNPN and CDR2 SVGIG (reference sequence). The CDR3 bases are TGTGCCTGGCTGGGACAGGCGAGGTCCTACAATGAGCAGTTCTTC. Encoded protein: CAWLGQARSYNEQFF.

The gene calls are TRBV6-1 and TRBJ2-3; D is unresolved. From germline, CDR1 is MNHNS and CDR2 SASEGT. This CDR3 comprises 11 residues. Trimming pared 4 bases from V and 9 bases from J, leaving 8 bases between. CDR3 sequence (DNA): TGTGCCAGCAGTGGGAGTGAGACGCAGTATTTT. This gives the protein CASSGSETQYF.

The chain couples TRBV28 to TRBJ2-1, with 9 bases that match TRBD2. J gave up 3 bases and V 5 bases, and 5 bases lay outside the gene matches. This CDR3 has 15 residues. Germline values: CDR1 MDHEN, CDR2 SYDVKM. The CDR3 loop reads CASSTLAGRYNEQFF. CDR3 DNA sequence: TGTGCCAGCAGTACTCTAGCGGGACGCTACAATGAGCAGTTCTTC.

The DNA for the CDR3 is TGCGCCAGCAGTATCACAGGGAGCACTGAAGCTTTCTTT. Amino acid sequence: CASSITGSTEAFF. The rearrangement uses TRBV10-2 and TRBJ1-1; TRBD1 is a possible D gene (6 bases). Germline CDR1 WSHSY, CDR2 SAAADI. This CDR3 has 13 amino acids. V was pared by 5 bases and J by 4 bases, with 11 bases between.

The chain has TRBV6-2 or TRBV6-3 and TRBJ2-5, with D possibly being TRBD2 (6 bases). The CDR3 runs to 16 residues. CDR1 and CDR2 from the germline V gene are MNHEY and SVGEGT. V was shortened by 2 bases and J by 4 bases, with 17 bases between the two germline ends. CDR3 in amino acids: CASSYVGRGARETQYF. CDR3 coding DNA: TGTGCCAGCAGTTACGTGGGTCGCGGGGCGCGAGAGACCCAGTACTTC.

V usage is TRBV6-2 or TRBV6-3 and J usage is TRBJ2-7; D call uncertain. The CDR3 sequence is 15 residues long. CDR1 is MNHEY, CDR2 SVGEGT, per germline. V lost 5 bases and J 2 bases, leaving 16 bases between the germline ends. The CDR3 nucleotides are TGTGCCAGCAGTCCCAGACAATCCTCGACCTACGAGCAGTACTTC. Residues: CASSPRQSSTYEQYF.

V and J are TRBV5-8 and TRBJ2-1; D unresolved. Per germline, CDR1 SGHTS and CDR2 YDEGEE. The CDR3 runs to 13 residues. Trimming removed 0 bases at V and 11 bases at J, with 12 bases between. CDR3 residues: CASSLVAPWKQFF. Here the CDR3 DNA reads TGTGCCAGCAGCTTGGTAGCACCCTGGAAGCAGTTCTTC. The full variable domain, completed using reference TRBV5-8 and TRBJ2-1, is EAGVTQSPTHLIKTRGQQATLRCSPISGHTSVYWYQQALGLGLQFLLWYDEGEERNRGNFPPRFSGRQFPNYSSELNVNALELEDSALYLCASSLVAPWKQFFGPGTRLTVL.

The rearrangement joins TRBV3-1 (or the pseudogene TRBV3-2) to TRBJ2-7; 7 bases fit TRBD2. Trimming cost V 4 bases and J 0 bases; bases outside gene matches: 3. Per the germline V gene, CDR1 is LGHDT and CDR2 is YNNKEL (reference sequence). This CDR3 comprises 14 residues. The CDR3 sequence: CASSRTSDSYEQYF. CDR3 nucleotides: TGTGCCAGCAGCCGCACTAGCGACTCCTACGAGCAGTACTTC.

The V and J genes are TRBV19 and TRBJ2-2, with TRBD1 identical over 9 bases. CDR1 and CDR2 (germline): LNHDA, SQIVND (reference sequence). The trim removed 6 bases at V and 4 bases at J, leaving 12 bases unmatched. There are 17 residues in the CDR3. The CDR3 nucleotides are TGTGCCAGTAGGAAAACGGGGACAGGGCCGGGCACCGGGGAGCTGTTTTTT. Encoded protein: CASRKTGTGPGTGELFF.

The J gene is TRBJ2-3, the V gene TRBV5-1; the D is unclear. CDR1 is SGHRS, CDR2 YFSETQ, per germline. V dropped 2 bases and J dropped 5 bases, with 6 bases sitting between them. The CDR3 is 12 residues long. The CDR3 spells CASSLTGDTQYF. DNA for the CDR3: TGCGCCAGCAGCTTAACGGGAGATACGCAGTATTTT.